Shown below are 32 T cell receptor beta chains from a single sample sequenced in a study of identical twins. TCRdb used MiXCR to reprocess the 5' RACE reads, holding one entry per CDR3 protein. The sample has 350,000 to 450,000 distinct CDR3 sequences; roughly 18% are singletons. Sequenced sample: naive T cells sorted from blood. The receptors shown here come from a man between 45 and 60 years old in good health.

In this sample, this clonotype turned up a few times. The genes are TRBV5-1 and TRBJ2-5; D is uncertain. Germline CDR1 SGHRS, CDR2 YFSETQ. Trimming took off 3 bases at V and 3 bases at J, with 6 bases between the two ends. The CDR3 runs 12 residues. The CDR3 region is CASSYQKETQYF. The CDR3 coding sequence is TGCGCCAGCAGCTACCAAAAAGAGACCCAGTACTTC.

CDR3 bases: TGCGCCAGCAGCCCGAAGACAGGCTCCTACGAGCAGTACTTC. It yields the protein CASSPKTGSYEQYF. This chain joins TRBV4-3 and TRBJ2-7; D is perhaps TRBD1 (6 bases). This CDR3 is 14 amino acids long. Germline V gene data show CDR1 as LGHNA and CDR2 as YSLEER. Trimming left V 4 bases short and J 0 bases short, with 10 bases between.

The chain carries TRBV6-2 or TRBV6-3 and TRBJ2-7; 7 bases match TRBD2. The CDR3 is made up of 15 amino acids. Germline CDR1 reads MNHEY; CDR2 reads SVGEGT. Losses at the gene ends were 5 bases for V and 9 bases for J; bases not matched to a gene: 16. Here the CDR3 reads CASSPSGAPRSVQYF. Written as DNA, the CDR3 is TGTGCCAGCAGTCCTAGCGGAGCTCCCAGATCTGTGCAGTACTTC.

This clonotype was observed a few times. The rearrangement joins TRBV29-1 to TRBJ2-7; 8 nucleotides align to TRBD2. Trimming took 4 bases from V and 1 from J; bases not matched to a gene: 6. Germline V lookup: CDR1 SQVTM, CDR2 ANQGSEA. This CDR3 comprises 14 residues. Here the CDR3 reads CSVVPAGESYEQYF. CDR3 nucleotide sequence: TGCAGCGTTGTGCCAGCGGGAGAGTCCTACGAGCAGTACTTC.

This clonotype came up many times. The genes are TRBV20-1 and TRBJ2-2; no definite D call. Germline V gene lookup returns CDR1 DFQATT and CDR2 SNEGSKA (reference sequence). V was cut by 3 bases and J by 1 base, with 6 bases left in between. There are 13 residues in the CDR3. The CDR3 loop reads CSARNVNTGELFF. The CDR3 DNA is TGCAGTGCTAGGAATGTGAACACCGGGGAGCTGTTTTTT.

V and J are TRBV9 and TRBJ2-1; TRBD1 matches 8 bases. The germline V gene encodes CDR1 SGDLS and CDR2 YYNGEE. The CDR3 loop spans 16 amino acids. V lost 3 bases, J lost 3 bases, and 8 bases stayed unmatched. CDR3 region: CASSAKGQDNYNEQFF. The CDR3 DNA reads as TGTGCCAGCAGCGCAAAGGGACAGGATAACTACAATGAGCAGTTCTTC.

The chain combines TRBV29-1 with TRBJ2-3; a weak D match, TRBD1 (6 bases). Germline CDR1 reads SQVTM; CDR2 reads ANQGSEA. The germline V and J ends were trimmed by 5 bases and 6 bases, with 12 bases remaining between them. The CDR3 sequence is 12 residues long. For the CDR3, the DNA is TGCAGCGTTAAGCAGGGGACGGATACGCAGTATTTT. Translation gives CSVKQGTDTQYF.

CDR3 sequence reads: CASSLWPRSGKMNTEAFF. CDR3 coding DNA: TGTGCCAGCAGTTTATGGCCCCGGTCAGGAAAGATGAACACTGAAGCTTTCTTT. The rearrangement uses TRBV28 and TRBJ1-1; no reliable D call. The CDR3 length is 18 residues. V shed 0 bases and J shed 0 bases, with 17 bases lying between them. In germline, CDR1 is MDHEN, CDR2 SYDVKM. Filled out from reference TRBV28 and TRBJ1-1, the complete variable domain reads DVKVTQSSRYLVKRTGEKVFLECVQDMDHENMFWYRQDPGLGLRLIYFSYDVKMKEKGDIPEGYSVSREKKERFSLILESASTNQTSMYLCASSLWPRSGKMNTEAFFGQGTRLTVV.

The table lists this clonotype with a few counts. This sequence joins TRBV6-1 and TRBJ1-2; maybe TRBD1 (5 bases). The V end was cut by 6 bases, the J end by 0 bases, with 23 bases between. The germline CDR1 and CDR2 sequences are MNHNS and SASEGT. The CDR3 sequence is 18 residues long. This CDR3 reads CASSRSGWDAGSNYGYTF. Written as DNA, the CDR3 is TGTGCCAGCAGCCGCTCCGGCTGGGACGCAGGATCTAACTATGGCTACACCTTC.

This clonotype was counted at least ten times. CDR3 amino acids: CASSDRGAEKYNEQFF. The CDR3 DNA is TGTGCCAGCAGTGACCGGGGGGCCGAGAAATACAATGAGCAGTTCTTC. The chain joins TRBV6-2 or TRBV6-3 to TRBJ2-1; D might be TRBD2 (7 bases). CDR1 is MNHEY and CDR2 is SVGEGT in the germline V gene. CDR3 size: 16 residues. Trimming shortened V by 5 bases and J by 4 bases, and 18 bases separated the two germline ends.

This clonotype came up a few times. CDR3 sequence: CASSPRGQGRVYEQYF. The CDR3 DNA reads as TGTGCCAGCAGCCCTCGTGGACAGGGTAGAGTCTACGAGCAGTACTTC. The V call is TRBV7-2, the J call TRBJ2-7; TRBD1 agrees at 8 bases. V lost 5 bases, J lost 3 bases, and 12 bases stayed unmatched. This CDR3 region has 16 residues. The V gene's germline CDR1 is SGHTA and CDR2 FQGNSA. The whole variable domain, filled in from reference TRBV7-2 and TRBJ2-7, reads GAGVSQSPSNKVTEKGKDVELRCDPISGHTALYWYRQSLGQGLEFLIYFQGNSAPDKSGLPSDRFSAERTGGSVSTLTIQRTQQEDSAVYLCASSPRGQGRVYEQYFGPGTRLTVT.

In this sample, this clonotype turned up many times. This rearrangement joins TRBV20-1 to TRBJ2-3, with D uncertain. The CDR3 totals 13 residues. The germline V gene encodes CDR1 DFQATT and CDR2 SNEGSKA (reference sequence). With 8 bases removed from V and 5 bases from J, the gap between germline ends came to 17 bases. The CDR3 nucleotides are TGCAGTTTTCCCGTAGTAGCAGGAGATACGCAGTATTTT. It yields the protein CSFPVVAGDTQYF.

This clonotype has at least ten counts. The chain carries TRBV28 and TRBJ2-7, with TRBD2 matching over 9 bases. Trimming took 5 bases from V and 1 from J; bases not matched to a gene: 6. The CDR3 spans 15 residues. The V gene's germline CDR1 is MDHEN and CDR2 SYDVKM. CDR3 sequence (DNA): TGTGCCAGCAGTGTTCTAGCGGGACAATCCTACGAGCAGTACTTC. Translation: CASSVLAGQSYEQYF.

This clonotype was seen at least ten times. The chain employs TRBV7-8 and TRBJ2-5; a possible D gene is TRBD1 (5 bases). Germline loops: CDR1 SGHVS, CDR2 FQNEAQ. The germline V and J ends were trimmed by 1 base and 2 bases, with 8 bases remaining between them. CDR3 size: 14 residues. The CDR3 DNA reads TGTGCCAGCAGCTTAGACCCAGGGCAAGAGACCCAGTACTTC. As protein: CASSLDPGQETQYF.

This clonotype was recorded at least ten times. The chain is built from TRBV27 and TRBJ2-1; unclear D gene. This CDR3 region has 14 residues. Germline V gene sequence: CDR1 MNHEY, CDR2 SMNVEV (reference sequence). Between the trimmed V and J ends, which lost 0 bases and 6 bases, there was a span of 9 bases. The CDR3 nucleotides read TGTGCCAGCAGTTTATCGGTAAAAACCAATGAGCAGTTCTTC. It specifies CASSLSVKTNEQFF.

This clonotype was counted only a few times. The J gene is TRBJ2-5, the V gene TRBV5-1; D remains ambiguous. The V gene's germline CDR1 is SGHRS and CDR2 YFSETQ. The CDR3 has 14 residues. The V gene lost 1 base and the J gene lost 2 bases, with 9 bases spanning the gap. The CDR3 coding sequence is TGCGCCAGCAGCTTGACGCAGAATCAAGAGACCCAGTACTTC. This translates into CASSLTQNQETQYF. The complete variable domain, with remaining parts taken from reference TRBV5-1 and TRBJ2-5, reads KAGVTQTPRYLIKTRGQQVTLSCSPISGHRSVSWYQQTPGQGLQFLFEYFSETQRNKGNFPGRFSGRQFSNSRSEMNVSTLELGDSALYLCASSLTQNQETQYFGPGTRLLVL.

This clonotype has a count of ten or more. The chain couples TRBV5-1 to TRBJ2-5; D not certain. The CDR3 runs to 15 residues. V was trimmed by 0 bases and J by 4 bases, leaving 13 bases between them. Germline CDR1 and CDR2: SGHRS and YFSETQ. The DNA for the CDR3 is TGCGCCAGCAGCTTGGGACAAGTGCTTATAGAGACCCAGTACTTC. This gives the protein CASSLGQVLIETQYF.

The sample holds a few counts of this clonotype. The chain has TRBV7-9 and TRBJ2-7, with TRBD1 identical over 11 bases. The length of the CDR3 is 13 residues. Germline assignment: CDR1 SEHNR and CDR2 FQNEAQ (reference sequence). The V gene end was trimmed by 5 bases and the J gene end by 6 bases; junction bases not matched to a gene: 3. The CDR3 reads CASSTGTGGEQYF. The CDR3, as DNA: TGTGCCAGCAGCACCGGGACAGGGGGCGAGCAGTACTTC.

This clonotype was counted at least ten times. This sequence joins TRBV12-3 or TRBV12-4 and TRBJ1-3; 12 positions agree with TRBD1. CDR3 length: 15 amino acids. The V gene end was trimmed by 6 bases and the J gene end by 4 bases; junction bases not matched to a gene: 4. The CDR3 DNA reads as TGTGCCAGCAGCCGGGACAGGGGGCCAGGAAACACCATATATTTT. Amino acid sequence: CASSRDRGPGNTIYF.

This clonotype was seen many times. V gene TRBV20-1 combines with J gene TRBJ2-7; D may be TRBD1 (6 bases). V lost 0 bases, J lost 3 bases, and 18 bases lay in between. The CDR3 is made up of 16 amino acids. The germline CDR1 and CDR2 sequences are DFQATT and SNEGSKA (reference sequence). CDR3 protein: CSARDFVRGNRYEQYF. CDR3 DNA sequence: TGCAGTGCTAGAGATTTTGTCAGGGGTAACCGCTACGAGCAGTACTTC.

This sequence joins TRBV7-2 and TRBJ1-1, with D uncertain. V was clipped by 5 bases and J by 4 bases, with 14 bases between them. Germline V lookup: CDR1 SGHTA, CDR2 FQGNSA. There are 14 residues in the CDR3. CDR3 sequence (DNA): TGTGCCAGCAGCCAGGAGGAAGGGATCACTGAAGCTTTCTTT. Its translation is CASSQEEGITEAFF.

This clonotype was detected many times. The chain is built from TRBV29-1 and TRBJ2-3, with a possible D match to TRBD1 (5 bases). CDR1 and CDR2 from the germline V gene are SQVTM and ANQGSEA. CDR3 length: 11 residues. V lost 4 bases and J 13 bases, leaving 15 bases between the germline ends. The CDR3 spells CSVAGQGAKYF. CDR3 DNA sequence: TGCAGCGTTGCAGGGCAGGGCGCGAAGTATTTT.

This clonotype was seen just once. The chain uses TRBV5-1 and TRBJ2-3, with 7 bases fitting TRBD1. The CDR3 spans 19 residues. The V segment lost 3 bases and the J segment 0 bases; nucleotides outside the gene matches: 16. Germline CDR1 reads SGHRS; CDR2 reads YFSETQ. CDR3 sequence reads: CASSSHRDRHRSSTDTQYF. DNA for the CDR3: TGCGCCAGCAGCTCTCACCGGGACAGACACAGATCTAGCACAGATACGCAGTATTTT.

The chain recombines TRBV15 with TRBJ2-3; possibly TRBD1 for D (5 bases). Germline V gene sequence: CDR1 LNHNV, CDR2 YYDKDF (reference sequence). The CDR3 length is 14 residues. V lost 7 bases, J lost 0 bases, and 11 bases lay in between. The CDR3 reads CATKRGLSTDTQYF. CDR3 sequence (DNA): TGTGCCACCAAAAGGGGCCTCAGCACAGATACGCAGTATTTT.

This clonotype was detected many times. J is TRBJ2-1 and V is TRBV20-1; 12 bases align to TRBD1. There are 13 residues in the CDR3. V lost 6 bases to trimming and J lost 8 bases; unmatched junction nucleotides: 5. Germline assignment: CDR1 DFQATT and CDR2 SNEGSKA (reference sequence). In DNA form, the CDR3 reads TGCAGTGCCCCGGGACAGGGGGCGTATGAGCAGTTCTTC. This translates into CSAPGQGAYEQFF.

About this clonotype: A clone one base away is much larger, so this may be a read error. The chain joins TRBV5-6 to TRBJ1-1; 10 nucleotides agree with TRBD1. Germline V gene data show CDR1 as SGHDT and CDR2 as YYEEEE. The CDR3 extends over 14 amino acids. With V trimmed by 3 bases and J by 1 base, 0 bases remained unmatched. The DNA for the CDR3 is TGTGCCAGCAGCTGGGACAGGGGGAACACTGAAGCTTTCTTT. Translated, it gives CASSWDRGNTEAFF. The full variable domain, in which reference TRBV5-6 and TRBJ1-1 provide the parts outside the CDR3, is DAGVTQSPTHLIKTRGQQVTLRCSPKSGHDTVSWYQQALGQGPQFIFQYYEEEERQRGNFPDRFSGHQFPNYSSELNVNALLLGDSALYLCASSWDRGNTEAFFGQGTRLTVV.

This clonotype showed up many times. The V call is TRBV28, the J call TRBJ2-1; D tentatively fits TRBD1 or TRBD2 (6 bases each). Germline loops: CDR1 MDHEN, CDR2 SYDVKM. V lost 2 bases, J lost 7 bases, and 12 bases lay in between. CDR3 length equals 14 residues. DNA for the CDR3: TGTGCCAGCAGTTTACGGGGGCGCGTGAATGAGCAGTTCTTC. Protein sequence: CASSLRGRVNEQFF. Complete variable domain (other parts from reference TRBV28 and TRBJ2-1): DVKVTQSSRYLVKRTGEKVFLECVQDMDHENMFWYRQDPGLGLRLIYFSYDVKMKEKGDIPEGYSVSREKKERFSLILESASTNQTSMYLCASSLRGRVNEQFFGPGTRLTVL.

V gene TRBV4-2 combines with J gene TRBJ2-3; D is tentatively TRBD1 or TRBD2 (5 bases each). V shed 1 base and J shed 6 bases, with 11 bases lying between them. CDR3 length: 14 amino acids. CDR1 and CDR2 (germline): LGHNA, YNFKEQ. The CDR3 sequence: CASSQGDPSDTQYF. In nucleotides, the CDR3 is TGTGCCAGCAGCCAAGGGGACCCGTCGGATACGCAGTATTTT.

The chain links TRBV7-9 to TRBJ1-1, with 10 bases identical to TRBD1. Germline V gene data show CDR1 as SEHNR and CDR2 as FQNEAQ (reference sequence). J was trimmed by 6 bases and V by 5 bases; bases with no gene match: 6. The CDR3 has 14 residues. This chain's CDR3 is CASSPDRGRSEAFF. The CDR3 DNA is TGTGCCAGCAGCCCGGACAGGGGGAGGTCTGAAGCTTTCTTT.

The J gene is TRBJ1-1, the V gene TRBV6-5, with 10 bases identical to TRBD1. V shed 4 bases and J 5 bases; nucleotides not matched to a gene: 10. The germline gives CDR1 MNHEY, CDR2 SVGAGI. The CDR3 spans 16 residues. CDR3 DNA: TGTGCCAGCAGTTCCTACTTGACAGGGGGCAGAACTGAAGCTTTCTTT. This sequence encodes CASSSYLTGGRTEAFF.

This clonotype was seen a few times. This chain joins TRBV29-1 and TRBJ2-7; D might be TRBD1 (5 bases). Germline V gene data show CDR1 as SQVTM and CDR2 as ANQGSEA. V lost 7 bases, J lost 4 bases, and 17 bases lay in between. The CDR3 runs 13 residues. CDR3 sequence reads: CSAVTAPGYEQYF. DNA for the CDR3: TGCAGCGCTGTGACAGCCCCCGGGTACGAGCAGTACTTC.

This clonotype appeared many times. This rearrangement joins TRBV20-1 to TRBJ2-1; TRBD1 matches 10 bases. Germline loops: CDR1 DFQATT, CDR2 SNEGSKA (reference sequence). The trim removed 5 bases at V and 4 bases at J, leaving 8 bases unmatched. This CDR3 has 15 residues. The CDR3 loop reads CSASTGTGAYNEQFF. As DNA, the CDR3 is TGCAGTGCTTCCACCGGGACAGGGGCATACAATGAGCAGTTCTTC.